A selection of T cell receptor beta chains follows, all from one sample in a study of OX40 agonist ivuxolimab in advanced cancers. Generated by immunoSEQ multiplex PCR, the TCRdb table keeps only in-frame clones and is missing some. The sample has around 18,000 clones; roughly 72% are singletons. Sequenced here: CD4+ or CD8+ T cells sorted from blood, sampled in a trial of the OX40 agonist ivuxolimab. These receptors came from an adult with an advanced solid tumor such as melanoma, head and neck, liver or kidney cancer. The CDR3 runs from the conserved cysteine through the conserved F or W.

v_call: TRBV6-5
j_call: TRBJ1-5
cdr3_length: 14
cdr3_aa: CASSFQGASQPQHF

v_call: TRBV2
j_call: TRBJ1-5
cdr3_length: 15
cdr3_aa: CASSDPDRPRRPQHF

v_call: TRBV13
j_call: TRBJ1-1
cdr3_length: 12
cdr3_aa: CASSFQYTEAFF

v_call: TRBV5-6
j_call: TRBJ1-1
cdr3_length: 12
cdr3_aa: CASSETGSEAFF

v_call: TRBV30
j_call: TRBJ1-1
cdr3_length: 10
cdr3_aa: CAWSFTEAFF

v_call: TRBV7-2
j_call: TRBJ2-7
cdr3_length: 15
cdr3_aa: CASSLVGGGLVEQYF

v_call: TRBV5-6
j_call: TRBJ1-4
cdr3_length: 14
cdr3_aa: CASSRGSRDEKLFF

v_call: TRBV6-5
j_call: TRBJ2-7
cdr3_length: 13
cdr3_aa: CASSYSVMNEQYF

v_call: TRBV2
j_call: TRBJ1-3
cdr3_length: 15
cdr3_aa: CASTLGQGSGNTIYF

v_call: TRBV13
j_call: TRBJ2-2
cdr3_length: 17
cdr3_aa: CASSHGLAGVRTGELFF

v_call: TRBV5-6
j_call: TRBJ2-7
cdr3_length: 14
cdr3_aa: CASSRRFYSYEQYF

v_call: TRBV11-2
j_call: TRBJ2-5
cdr3_length: 17
cdr3_aa: CASSLSLSVAEQETQYF

v_call: TRBV10-3
j_call: TRBJ2-7
cdr3_length: 15
cdr3_aa: CAIRGLAESSYEQYF

v_call: TRBV28
j_call: TRBJ2-3
cdr3_length: 18
cdr3_aa: CASSSPGLAGGLKDTQYF

v_call: TRBV28
j_call: TRBJ1-2
cdr3_length: 19
cdr3_aa: CASIGPLTGNPARSAGYTF

v_call: TRBV6-4
j_call: TRBJ2-2
cdr3_length: 17
cdr3_aa: CASSPFTSGDNTGELFF

v_call: TRBV29-1
j_call: TRBJ2-1
cdr3_length: 10
cdr3_aa: CSAIYNEQFF

v_call: TRBV7-8
j_call: TRBJ1-6
cdr3_length: 15
cdr3_aa: CASSLETYIDSPLHF

v_call: TRBV28
j_call: TRBJ2-5
cdr3_length: 15
cdr3_aa: CASSLDRAGWETQYF

v_call: TRBV9
j_call: TRBJ1-2
cdr3_length: 16
cdr3_aa: CASSVADLFPNYGYTF

v_call: TRBV4-1
j_call: TRBJ1-1
cdr3_length: 15
cdr3_aa: CASSPSRGSRTEAFF

v_call: TRBV13
j_call: TRBJ2-2
cdr3_length: 15
cdr3_aa: CASSIRGRGSGELFF

v_call: TRBV19
j_call: TRBJ2-1
cdr3_length: 15
cdr3_aa: CASSHPRGGHTEQFF

v_call: TRBV6-6
j_call: TRBJ1-1
cdr3_length: 13
cdr3_aa: CASSYLQNTEAFF

v_call: TRBV13
j_call: TRBJ1-2
cdr3_length: 14
cdr3_aa: CASSPSSGTRGYTF

v_call: TRBV7-3
j_call: TRBJ2-1
cdr3_length: 15
cdr3_aa: CASSLSWSSYNEQFF

v_call: TRBV5-1
j_call: TRBJ1-1
cdr3_length: 16
cdr3_aa: CASSPSNRVVGTEAFF

v_call: TRBV9
j_call: TRBJ1-6
cdr3_length: 14
cdr3_aa: CASSPGRFGSPLHF

v_call: TRBV29-1
j_call: TRBJ2-7
cdr3_length: 14
cdr3_aa: CSVVGGGASYEQYF

v_call: TRBV7-2
j_call: TRBJ2-7
cdr3_length: 13
cdr3_aa: CASSDRAAYEQYF

v_call: TRBV28
j_call: TRBJ1-4
cdr3_length: 12
cdr3_aa: CASSSKGASLFF

v_call: TRBV4-1
j_call: TRBJ2-4
cdr3_length: 15
cdr3_aa: CASSRLVSRENIQYF

v_call: TRBV6-4
j_call: TRBJ1-2
cdr3_length: 12
cdr3_aa: CASRGMDYGYTF

v_call: TRBV25-1
j_call: TRBJ2-2
cdr3_length: 15
cdr3_aa: CASSELPPHTGELFF

v_call: TRBV9
j_call: TRBJ2-7
cdr3_length: 14
cdr3_aa: CASSPEPGLYEQYF

v_call: TRBV7-6
j_call: TRBJ1-6
cdr3_length: 18
cdr3_aa: CASSPSIRGSSYNSPLHF

v_call: TRBV5-1
j_call: TRBJ2-7
cdr3_length: 11
cdr3_aa: CASSLFDEQYF

v_call: TRBV5-1
j_call: TRBJ2-2
cdr3_length: 15
cdr3_aa: CASSLGQTNTGELFF

v_call: TRBV6-1
j_call: TRBJ2-7
cdr3_length: 16
cdr3_aa: CASSEEGTLTTYEQYF

v_call: TRBV4-1
j_call: TRBJ2-7
cdr3_length: 16
cdr3_aa: CASSQTQAFSSYEQYF

v_call: TRBV28
j_call: TRBJ1-4
cdr3_length: 14
cdr3_aa: CASSSTGTDEKLFF

v_call: TRBV6-5
j_call: TRBJ1-1
cdr3_length: 13
cdr3_aa: CASIGTNLGEAFF

v_call: TRBV28
j_call: TRBJ2-7
cdr3_length: 14
cdr3_aa: CASSFADRVNEQYF

v_call: TRBV5-6
j_call: TRBJ1-6
cdr3_length: 12
cdr3_aa: CASSLGVGALHF

v_call: TRBV4-2
j_call: TRBJ2-5
cdr3_length: 12
cdr3_aa: CASSLSAGTQYF

v_call: TRBV5-8
j_call: TRBJ2-1
cdr3_length: 15
cdr3_aa: CASSFGTGVDNEQFF

v_call: TRBV6-5
j_call: TRBJ2-5
cdr3_length: 14
cdr3_aa: CASRETGTQETQYF

v_call: TRBV7-9
j_call: TRBJ2-3
cdr3_length: 16
cdr3_aa: CASSPTSGGAADTQYF

v_call: TRBV15
j_call: TRBJ2-7
cdr3_length: 16
cdr3_aa: CATSNNLGPSEGEQYF

v_call: TRBV9
j_call: TRBJ1-6
cdr3_length: 15
cdr3_aa: CASSSGSSYNSPLHF

v_call: TRBV9
j_call: TRBJ2-1
cdr3_length: 14
cdr3_aa: CASSVDPQDNEQFF

v_call: TRBV11-2
j_call: TRBJ2-5
cdr3_length: 14
cdr3_aa: CASSLEVLAGGQYF

v_call: TRBV7-3
j_call: TRBJ2-3
cdr3_length: 15
cdr3_aa: CASSLSGGAGDTQYF